This T cell receptor (beta chain) is from a study of CD8 T cells in ankylosing spondylitis. TCRdb analysed the 5' RACE reads with MiXCR anew, one entry per CDR3 protein. The profile covers some 250,000 distinct CDR3 sequences, with roughly 25% appearing a single time and roughly 0.67% taken by the ten largest. Trimming shortened V by 6 bases and J by 0 bases, and 11 bases separated the two germline ends. Germline-derived CDR1 and CDR2 are DFQATT and SNEGSKA (reference sequence). The CDR3 has 13 amino acids. This clonotype was seen many times. The sequence derives from a male donor with ankylosing spondylitis or in good health (not recorded which). This chain connects TRBV20-1 to TRBJ2-5; tentative D call: TRBD1 (5 bases). Input material: blood, either unsorted or a sorted T cell fraction (not recorded which). DNA of the CDR3: TGCAGTGCCCCTCCAGGGTACCAAGAGACCCAGTACTTC. Protein: CSAPPGYQETQYF.